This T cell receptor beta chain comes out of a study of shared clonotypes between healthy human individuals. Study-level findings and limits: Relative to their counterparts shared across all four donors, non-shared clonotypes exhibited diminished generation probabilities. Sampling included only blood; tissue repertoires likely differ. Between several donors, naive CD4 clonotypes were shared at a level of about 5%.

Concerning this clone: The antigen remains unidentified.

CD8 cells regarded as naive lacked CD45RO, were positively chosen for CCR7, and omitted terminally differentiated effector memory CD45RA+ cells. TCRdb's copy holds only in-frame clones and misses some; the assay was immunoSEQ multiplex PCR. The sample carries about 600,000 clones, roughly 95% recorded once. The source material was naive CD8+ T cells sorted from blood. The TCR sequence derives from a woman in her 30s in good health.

The CDR3 DNA sequence: TGTGCCAGCAGCGACGACAGGCGAGCCTACGAGCAGTACTTC. This codes for CASSDDRRAYEQYF. The chain recombines TRBV6-6 with TRBJ2-7; D perhaps matches TRBD1 (6 bases). CDR3 length: 14 amino acids. V lost 6 bases to trimming and J lost 2 bases, with 14 bases between them. Germline V gene sequence: CDR1 MNHNY, CDR2 SVGAGI (reference sequence).